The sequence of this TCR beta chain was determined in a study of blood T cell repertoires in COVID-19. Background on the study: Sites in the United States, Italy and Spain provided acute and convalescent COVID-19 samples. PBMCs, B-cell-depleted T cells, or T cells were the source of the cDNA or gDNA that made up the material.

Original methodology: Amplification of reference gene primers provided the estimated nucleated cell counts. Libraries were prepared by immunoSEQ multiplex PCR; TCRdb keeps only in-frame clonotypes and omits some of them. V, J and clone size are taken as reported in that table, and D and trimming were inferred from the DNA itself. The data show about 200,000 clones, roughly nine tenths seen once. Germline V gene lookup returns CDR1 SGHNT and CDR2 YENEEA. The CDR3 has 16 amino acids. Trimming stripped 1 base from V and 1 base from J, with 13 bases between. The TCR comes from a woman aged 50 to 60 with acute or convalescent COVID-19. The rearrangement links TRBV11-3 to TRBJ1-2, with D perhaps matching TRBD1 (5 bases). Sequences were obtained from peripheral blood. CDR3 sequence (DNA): TGTGCCAGCAGCTTAGTTTCAGGGAAAGTTAACTATGGCTACACCTTC. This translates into CASSLVSGKVNYGYTF.